This entry concerns a single T cell receptor (beta chain). It lacks a known antigen. No base-level quality is on record; no much larger clone is a single base apart. Peripheral blood CD8+ and CD4+ T cells from healthy donors, Susac syndrome patients and multiple sclerosis patients were profiled by high-throughput TCR beta sequencing. Recently defined diagnostic criteria for definite or probable disease were met by the Susac syndrome patients. Bulk CD8+ and CD4+ T cells were purified magnetically by negative isolation, whereas CD8+ TEMRA cells were enriched by FACS. Blood was collected in EDTA tubes and processed within 24 hours, with PBMCs isolated through density gradient centrifugation. PBMCs intended for TCR sequencing were cryopreserved in liquid nitrogen and were subsequently thawed in a 37 degrees C water bath. Purity of sorted or isolated CD4+, CD8+ and CD8+ TEMRA cells was at least 90%. RNA was extracted using the RNeasy kit, and roughly 0.45 to 1 microgram was reverse transcribed with random hexamers. The immunoSEQ multiplex PCR assay, covering 54 Vbeta and 13 Jbeta segments, was used to amplify TCR beta CDR3 regions. Bias from PCR amplification was corrected by using a synthetic template baseline for primer optimization and for computational correction. Processing in the source paper ran as follows. Reads were assigned to V, D and J genes according to IMGT and analyzed in immunoSEQ Analyzer, with only productive sequences retained. Clonality was calculated as one minus the Shannon entropy normalized by log2 of the number of productive unique sequences. For each patient and control, public and private clones were evaluated among the 100 most prevalent clones. Clones were defined as Susac-specific if absent from the healthy and MS cohorts, from 900 to 1,200 published viral clones and from other ImmuneACCESS disease sequences. Using fastp at Q25 and MiXCR, TCRdb reprocessed the public reads and kept productive beta chains. Each CDR3 protein gets just one entry, which takes the most common genes and DNA from the rows behind it. TCRdb's processing, not the authors' own work, is the source of the V and J calls. The sample contains roughly 190,000 distinct CDR3 sequences, approximately 94% of them found a single time. The top ten hold approximately 0.098% of the sample.

The sample originates from a study of CD8 T cells in Susac syndrome (dated by TCRdb to about 2019). About the study as a whole: Of the Susac syndrome patients who were sequenced, fewer than 10 were in clinical remission while more than five had clinically active disease. At blood withdrawal, Susac syndrome patients were therapy-naive, treated with corticosteroids (with IVIg additionally given to some), or treated with IVIg alone. Repertoire sequencing was used to test whether CD8+ T cell activation and differentiation in Susac syndrome was antigen driven. The investigation overall reported the following: In patients with Susac syndrome, the CD4+ T cell repertoire showed no detectable clonal expansion. The TCR sequencing and HLA analysis was acknowledged to have included a relatively small number of individuals.

V loses 1 base, J loses 5 bases, and the germline ends lie 15 bases apart. Taken from the germline V gene (reference sequence), the CDR1 and CDR2 loops are LGHDT and YNNKEL. From the cysteine through the phenylalanine, the CDR3 covers 16 amino acids. Just the 48-base CDR3 DNA is kept, in frame starting at base 1. Input material: CD4+ T cells from PBMCs. The TCR comes from a human donor with Susac syndrome. Recombination joined TRBV3-1 with TRBJ1-3; perhaps TRBD1 is the D gene, with 5 bases matching. The bases read TGTGCCAGCAGCCAAGGGACAACATCGCGACGAAACACCATATATTTT. The resulting protein is CASSQGTTSRRNTIYF.